This TCR beta chain was observed in a study of OX40 agonist ivuxolimab in advanced cancers. Study-wide context: Patients received the agonistic anti-OX40 (CD134) antibody ivuxolimab. Findings and caveats of the study: Some of the nonresponding patients also showed low levels of normalized T-cell clonal expansion. Circulating CD4+ and CD8+ T cells showed clonal expansion by week 6 at 0.1 to 3.0 mg/kg.

Sequencing was performed with immunoSEQ multiplex PCR; in TCRdb, only in-frame clones are kept and a portion is missing. The sample contains 43,000 or so clones, 88% of which appear only once. V was shortened by 2 bases and J by 7 bases, with 26 bases between the two germline ends. CDR1 is GTSNPN, CDR2 SVGIG, per germline (reference sequence). The CDR3 runs to 18 residues. Notes on this clone: Its specificity is not known.

This TCR was recovered from an adult with an advanced solid tumor such as melanoma, head and neck, liver or kidney cancer. V and J are TRBV30 and TRBJ2-2; tentative D call: TRBD2 (5 bases). Sequencing was performed on CD4+ or CD8+ T cells sorted from blood, taken in a trial of the OX40 agonist ivuxolimab. The chain's CDR3 is CAWSILHKRNKYSGELFF. CDR3 in DNA: TGTGCCTGGAGTATCCTGCATAAGCGGAATAAATATAGCGGGGAGCTGTTTTTT.